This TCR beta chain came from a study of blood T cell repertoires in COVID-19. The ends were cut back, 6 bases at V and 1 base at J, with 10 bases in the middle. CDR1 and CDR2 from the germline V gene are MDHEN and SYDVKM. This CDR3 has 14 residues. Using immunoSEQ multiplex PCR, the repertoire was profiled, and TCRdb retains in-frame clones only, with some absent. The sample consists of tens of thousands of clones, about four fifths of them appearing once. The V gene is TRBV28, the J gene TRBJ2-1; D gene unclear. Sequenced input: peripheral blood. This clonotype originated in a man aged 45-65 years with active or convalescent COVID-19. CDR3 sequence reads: CASRHPSSYNEQFF. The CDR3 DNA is TGTGCCAGCAGACACCCATCTTCCTACAATGAGCAGTTCTTC.